A single sample gave rise to the 5 T cell receptor beta chains below, sequenced in a study of cytomegalovirus exposure and HLA in healthy donors. Primers included in the PCR were 60 Vbeta and 13 Jbeta primers. Libraries were prepared by immunoSEQ multiplex PCR; TCRdb keeps only in-frame clonotypes and omits some of them. Its listing shows approximately 110,000 clones. Material for sequencing was PBMCs. The receptors shown here come from a man in his late teens or twenties in good health and CMV-seronegative.

The rearrangement joins TRBV15 to TRBJ2-7; D may be TRBD1 (5 bases). Germline V CDR1 and CDR2: LNHNV, YYDKDF (reference sequence). The V and J ends lost 0 bases and 1 base respectively, with 10 bases between them. CDR3 length: 15 amino acids. The CDR3, as DNA: TGTGCCACCAGCAGAGATAGTGGGGCTTCCTACGAGCAGTACTTC. Amino acids: CATSRDSGASYEQYF. Looking up the rest from reference TRBV15 and TRBJ2-7 gives the full variable domain: DAMVIQNPRYQVTQFGKPVTLSCSQTLNHNVMYWYQQKSSQAPKLLFHYYDKDFNNEADTPDNFQSRRPNTSFCFLDIRSPGLGDTAMYLCATSRDSGASYEQYFGPGTRLTVT.

The chain carries TRBV30 and TRBJ1-2; possible D gene TRBD1, 6 bases. The germline CDR1 and CDR2 sequences are GTSNPN and SVGIG (reference sequence). Trimming took off 1 base at V and 3 bases at J, with 21 bases between the two ends. The CDR3 totals 17 residues. CDR3 region: CAWSGGQGPSRYYGYTF. In DNA, the CDR3 is TGTGCCTGGAGTGGGGGGCAGGGCCCCAGCCGATACTATGGCTACACCTTC.

V gene TRBV9 combines with J gene TRBJ2-7; 7 nucleotides line up with TRBD2. This CDR3 has 14 amino acids. V gave up 0 bases and J gave up 1 base; unmatched junction bases: 1. Per the germline V gene, CDR1 is SGDLS and CDR2 is YYNGEE. CDR3 protein: CASSVAAGSYEQYF. The CDR3 coding sequence is TGTGCCAGCAGCGTAGCAGCGGGATCCTACGAGCAGTACTTC. The variable domain in full, completed from reference TRBV9 and TRBJ2-7, reads DSGVTQTPKHLITATGQRVTLRCSPRSGDLSVYWYQQSLDQGLQFLIQYYNGEERAKGNILERFSAQQFPDLHSELNLSSLELGDSALYFCASSVAAGSYEQYFGPGTRLTVT.

The chain is built from TRBV7-9 and TRBJ2-3; tentative D call: TRBD1 (5 bases). V was shortened by 2 bases and J by 4 bases, with 10 bases between the two germline ends. Germline CDR1 and CDR2: SEHNR and FQNEAQ (reference sequence). This CDR3 is built from 14 residues. The CDR3 coding sequence is TGTGCCAGCAGCTTAACAGGCCGGTCAGATACGCAGTATTTT. This codes for CASSLTGRSDTQYF.

The chain is built from TRBV6-5 and TRBJ1-2; D perhaps matches TRBD1 (5 bases). The CDR3 spans 13 residues. CDR1 and CDR2 from the germline V gene are MNHEY and SVGAGI. V shed 5 bases and J shed 1 base, with 8 bases lying between them. This CDR3 reads CASSRGVNYGYTF. CDR3 nucleotides: TGTGCCAGCAGTCGGGGGGTTAACTATGGCTACACCTTC.